This T cell receptor (beta chain) is from a study of blood T cell repertoires in COVID-19. In its sample, this clone was seen many times. This same CDR3 is encoded by further DNA sequences in the sample. Profiling relied on immunoSEQ multiplex PCR, and the TCRdb table lists in-frame clones only, not all of them. The sample holds 97,000 or so clones; approximately 80% are singletons and the top ten take approximately 4%. Germline CDR1 and CDR2: SGHTA and FQGNSA. The length of the CDR3 is 14 residues. With 5 bases clipped from V and 4 bases from J, the junction kept 2 bases outside the gene matches. The specimen sequenced was peripheral blood. This chain links TRBV7-2 with TRBJ1-2; 12 bases match TRBD1. This TCR was sampled from a man aged 60 to 75 with acute or convalescent COVID-19. CDR3 DNA: TGTGCCAGCAGCCCGGGACAGGGGGCCTATGGCTACACCTTC. Translation: CASSPGQGAYGYTF. The variable domain in full, completed from reference TRBV7-2 and TRBJ1-2, reads GAGVSQSPSNKVTEKGKDVELRCDPISGHTALYWYRQSLGQGLEFLIYFQGNSAPDKSGLPSDRFSAERTGGSVSTLTIQRTQQEDSAVYLCASSPGQGAYGYTFGSGTRLTVV.